The clone carrying this T cell receptor (beta chain) was picked up a small number of times. Its specificity is unknown. The CDR3 loop spans 15 amino acids. Germline loops: CDR1 MNHEY, CDR2 SMNVEV (reference sequence). V lost 3 bases to trimming and J lost 6 bases; unmatched junction nucleotides: 8. RNA transcripts yielded amplified TCR beta CDR3 regions. The HTBI primer set drove a first-round RT-PCR of the TCR CDR3. TCRdb re-called the multiplex PCR reads with MiXCR, one entry per CDR3 protein. Altogether about 380,000 distinct CDR3 sequences are present, approximately 17% being singletons, with the ten largest covering around two fifths. Uncontrolled infection, other autoimmune disease, pregnancy or lactation excluded patients. Thyroid ultrasound, orbital computed tomography, clinical symptoms, and serum thyroxine and TRAb underpinned diagnoses. The data originate from a study of T cells in Graves' hyperthyroidism and ophthalmopathy. General study findings and limits: In the analysis, a 13 V-J model separated ophthalmopathy from stable hyperthyroidism. Expanded thyroid clonotypes (above 0.001) were mostly also found in blood.

Sequenced: blood. This rearrangement joins TRBV27 to TRBJ1-5; 7 positions match TRBD1. The source is a man aged 18-30 years with Graves' ophthalmopathy. CDR3 sequence (DNA): TGTGCCAGCAGTTTGTCAGGGGGAAGGGGTCAGCCCCAGCATTTT. This gives the protein CASSLSGGRGQPQHF.